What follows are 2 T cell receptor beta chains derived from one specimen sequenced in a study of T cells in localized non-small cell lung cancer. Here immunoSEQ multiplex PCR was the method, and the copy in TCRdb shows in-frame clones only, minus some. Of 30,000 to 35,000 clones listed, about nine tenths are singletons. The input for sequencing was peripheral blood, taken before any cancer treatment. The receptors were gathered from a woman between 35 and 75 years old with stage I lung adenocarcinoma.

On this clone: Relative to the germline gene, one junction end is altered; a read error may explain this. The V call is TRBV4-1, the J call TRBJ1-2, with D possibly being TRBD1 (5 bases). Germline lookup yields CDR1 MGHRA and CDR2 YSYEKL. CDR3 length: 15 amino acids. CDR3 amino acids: CTSSQGRGVYNGYTF. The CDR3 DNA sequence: TGCACCAGCAGCCAAGGGCGGGGGGTCTATAATGGCTACACCTTC.

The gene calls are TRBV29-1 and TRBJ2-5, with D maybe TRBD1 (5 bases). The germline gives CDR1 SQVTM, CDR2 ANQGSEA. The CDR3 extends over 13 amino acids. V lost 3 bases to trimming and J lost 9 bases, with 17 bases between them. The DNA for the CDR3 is TGCAGCGTTGACGACAGAACAAGAGAACCCCAGTACTTC. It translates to CSVDDRTREPQYF.